The clone carrying this T cell receptor (beta chain) was observed once. The data were produced by immunoSEQ multiplex PCR, yet TCRdb's version contains in-frame clones alone and is incomplete. Here the sample spans 140,000 to 150,000 clones, 88% being singletons. The data were obtained in a study of blood T cell repertoires in COVID-19. Study context: The origin of the acute and convalescent COVID-19 samples was the United States, Italy and Spain. Sample material is recorded as cDNA or gDNA derived from T cells, B-cell-depleted T cells, or PBMCs.

The germline V gene encodes CDR1 MNHEY and CDR2 SMNVEV (reference sequence). The CDR3 consists of 15 residues. The V end lost 4 bases, the J end lost 5 bases, and 17 bases lay between the germline ends. The specimen was peripheral blood. This chain uses TRBV27 with TRBJ2-5; maybe TRBD2 (7 bases). This clonotype was sampled from a man between 65 and 85 years old with acute or convalescent COVID-19. CDR3 in amino acids: CASSWLGGGWETQYF. In nucleotides, the CDR3 is TGTGCCAGCAGTTGGCTAGGGGGAGGGTGGGAGACCCAGTACTTC.